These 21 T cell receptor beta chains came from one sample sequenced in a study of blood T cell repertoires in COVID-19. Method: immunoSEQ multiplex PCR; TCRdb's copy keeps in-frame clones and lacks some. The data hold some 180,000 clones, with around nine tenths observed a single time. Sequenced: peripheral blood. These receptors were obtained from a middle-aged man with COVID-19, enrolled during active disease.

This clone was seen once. DNA of the CDR3: TGTGCCAGCAGCCTCTGGACAGGGGGCGTACTAGACACTGAAGCTTTCTTT. Translated, it gives CASSLWTGGVLDTEAFF. The chain combines TRBV5-4 with TRBJ1-1; TRBD1 matches at 11 bases. CDR3 length: 17 amino acids. Per germline, CDR1 SGHNT and CDR2 YYREEE (reference sequence). The V gene end was trimmed by 4 bases and the J gene end by 3 bases; junction bases not matched to a gene: 11.

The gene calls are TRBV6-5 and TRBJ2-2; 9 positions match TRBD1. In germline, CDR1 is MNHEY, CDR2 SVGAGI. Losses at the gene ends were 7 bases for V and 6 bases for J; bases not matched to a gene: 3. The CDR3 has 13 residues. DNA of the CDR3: TGTGCCAGCAAGACAGGGGGTCCCGGGGAGCTGTTTTTT. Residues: CASKTGGPGELFF.

The CDR3, as DNA: TGTGCCAGTAGTATCACAGTCTACTCTGGAAACACCATATATTTT. Encoded protein: CASSITVYSGNTIYF. V and J are TRBV19 and TRBJ1-3; D unresolved. V was shortened by 3 bases and J by 0 bases, with 9 bases between the two germline ends. CDR3 length equals 15 residues. The germline CDR1 and CDR2 sequences are LNHDA and SQIVND (reference sequence).

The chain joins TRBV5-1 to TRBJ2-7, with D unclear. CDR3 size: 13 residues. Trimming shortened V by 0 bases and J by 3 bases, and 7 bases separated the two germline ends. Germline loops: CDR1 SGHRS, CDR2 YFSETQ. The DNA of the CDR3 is TGCGCCAGCAGCTTGGTTTCCGGCTACGAGCAGTACTTC. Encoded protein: CASSLVSGYEQYF.

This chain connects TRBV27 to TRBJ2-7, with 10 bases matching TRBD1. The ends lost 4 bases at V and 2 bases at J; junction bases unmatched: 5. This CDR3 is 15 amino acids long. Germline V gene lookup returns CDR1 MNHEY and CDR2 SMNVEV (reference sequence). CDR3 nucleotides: TGTGCCAGCAGTTCTCTGGGGACAGGGGCCTACGAGCAGTACTTC. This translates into CASSSLGTGAYEQYF.

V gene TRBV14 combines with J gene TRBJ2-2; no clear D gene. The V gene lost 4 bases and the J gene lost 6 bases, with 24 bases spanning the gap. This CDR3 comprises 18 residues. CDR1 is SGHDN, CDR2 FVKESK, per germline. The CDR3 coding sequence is TGTGCCAGCAGCCGAGAGGCGAGCAGGTTTCGTAGTGCCGGGGAGCTGTTTTTT. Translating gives CASSREASRFRSAGELFF.

CDR3 sequence reads: CASPHPSGNTIYF. The CDR3 region has the DNA TGTGCCAGCCCCCATCCCTCTGGAAACACCATATATTTT. The chain links TRBV11-2 to TRBJ1-3; D remains ambiguous. This CDR3 has 13 amino acids. Germline lookup yields CDR1 SGHAT and CDR2 FQNNGV. The V end lost 8 bases, the J end lost 0 bases, and 8 bases lay between the germline ends.

The CDR3 DNA is TGTGCCAGCAGCTTAGATAGAGACACACAGCCCCAGCATTTT. Translated: CASSLDRDTQPQHF. The gene calls are TRBV11-2 and TRBJ1-5; D uncertain. CDR3 length: 14 amino acids. Germline V gene lookup returns CDR1 SGHAT and CDR2 FQNNGV. V lost 0 bases, J lost 7 bases, and 10 bases lay in between.

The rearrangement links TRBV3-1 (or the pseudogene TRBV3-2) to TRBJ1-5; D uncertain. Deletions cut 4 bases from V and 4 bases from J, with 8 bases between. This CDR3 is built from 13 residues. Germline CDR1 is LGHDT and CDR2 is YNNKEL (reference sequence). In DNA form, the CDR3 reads TGTGCCAGCAGCCCCGAGACTAATCAGCCCCAGCATTTT. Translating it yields CASSPETNQPQHF.

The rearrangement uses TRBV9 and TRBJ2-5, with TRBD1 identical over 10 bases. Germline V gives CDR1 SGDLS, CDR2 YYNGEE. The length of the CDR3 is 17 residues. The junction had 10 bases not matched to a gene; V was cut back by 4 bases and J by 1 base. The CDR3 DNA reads TGTGCCAGCAGCTCCGACAGGGGGCAGCCCTCCCAAGAGACCCAGTACTTC. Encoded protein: CASSSDRGQPSQETQYF.

For the CDR3, the DNA is TGCGCCAGCAGCCAAGGGGGCGCCGACACCGGGGAGCTGTTTTTT. This translates into CASSQGGADTGELFF. J is TRBJ2-2 and V is TRBV4-3, with TRBD1 as a possible D gene (5 bases). Germline V gives CDR1 LGHNA, CDR2 YSLEER. The CDR3 sequence is 15 residues long. Trimming pared 1 base from V and 3 bases from J, leaving 9 bases between.

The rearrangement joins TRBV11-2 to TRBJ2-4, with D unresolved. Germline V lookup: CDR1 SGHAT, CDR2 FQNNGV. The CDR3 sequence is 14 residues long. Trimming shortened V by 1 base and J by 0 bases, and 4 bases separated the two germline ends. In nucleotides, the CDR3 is TGTGCCAGCAGCTTAGCGGTAGCCAAAAACATTCAGTACTTC. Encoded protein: CASSLAVAKNIQYF.

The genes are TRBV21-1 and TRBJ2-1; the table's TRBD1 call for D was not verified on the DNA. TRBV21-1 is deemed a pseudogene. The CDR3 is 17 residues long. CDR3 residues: CASSPQGESFRGDEQFF. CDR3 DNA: TGTGCCAGCAGCCCCCAGGGTGAAAGTTTCCGCGGCGATGAGCAGTTCTTC.

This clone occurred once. The CDR3 DNA sequence: TGCGCCAGCAGCCAAGAGGGAGGACAGGGTTTCTACGAGCAGTACTTC. It yields the protein CASSQEGGQGFYEQYF. V usage is TRBV4-1 and J usage is TRBJ2-7, with 8 bases fitting TRBD1. Germline V gene data show CDR1 as MGHRA and CDR2 as YSYEKL. The CDR3 length is 16 residues. J lost 3 bases, V lost 0 bases, and 7 bases had no gene match.

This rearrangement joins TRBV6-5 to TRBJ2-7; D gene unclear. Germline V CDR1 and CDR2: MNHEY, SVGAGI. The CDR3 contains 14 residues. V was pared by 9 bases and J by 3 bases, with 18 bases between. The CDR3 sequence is CASATIGRLYEQYF. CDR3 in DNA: TGTGCCAGTGCTACTATTGGCAGACTCTACGAGCAGTACTTC.

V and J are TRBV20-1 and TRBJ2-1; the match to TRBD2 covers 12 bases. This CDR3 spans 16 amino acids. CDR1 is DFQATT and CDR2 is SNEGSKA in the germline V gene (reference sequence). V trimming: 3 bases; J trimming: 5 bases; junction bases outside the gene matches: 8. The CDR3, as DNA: TGCAGTGCTAGTAAGGTCGGACTAGCGGGGAACAATGAGCAGTTCTTC. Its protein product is CSASKVGLAGNNEQFF.

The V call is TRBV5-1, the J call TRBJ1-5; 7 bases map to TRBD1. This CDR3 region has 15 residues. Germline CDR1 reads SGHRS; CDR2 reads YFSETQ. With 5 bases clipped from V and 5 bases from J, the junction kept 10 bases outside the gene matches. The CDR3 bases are TGCGCCAGCAGTAGAGGGGTAGGGGGCGATCAGCCCCAGCATTTT. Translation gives CASSRGVGGDQPQHF.

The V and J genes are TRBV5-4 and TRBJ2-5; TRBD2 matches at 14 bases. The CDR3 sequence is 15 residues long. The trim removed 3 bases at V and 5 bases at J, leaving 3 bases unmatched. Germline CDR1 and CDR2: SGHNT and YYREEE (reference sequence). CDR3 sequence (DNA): TGTGCCAGCAGCTCCAGGACTAGCGGGGGGGAGACCCAGTACTTC. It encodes CASSSRTSGGETQYF.

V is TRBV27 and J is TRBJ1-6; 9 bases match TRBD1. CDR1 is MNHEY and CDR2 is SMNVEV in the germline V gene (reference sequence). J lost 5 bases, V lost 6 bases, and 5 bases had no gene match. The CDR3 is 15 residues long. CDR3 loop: CASSRQGVNNSPLHF. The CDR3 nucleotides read TGTGCCAGCAGCCGACAGGGGGTAAATAATTCACCCCTCCACTTT.

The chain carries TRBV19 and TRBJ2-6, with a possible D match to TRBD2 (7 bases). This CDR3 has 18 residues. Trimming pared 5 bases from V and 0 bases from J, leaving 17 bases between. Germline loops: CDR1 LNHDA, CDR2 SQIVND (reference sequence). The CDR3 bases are TGTGCCAGTAGTCTAAAACAGGGAGGGGGCTCTGGGGCCAACGTCCTGACTTTC. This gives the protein CASSLKQGGGSGANVLTF.

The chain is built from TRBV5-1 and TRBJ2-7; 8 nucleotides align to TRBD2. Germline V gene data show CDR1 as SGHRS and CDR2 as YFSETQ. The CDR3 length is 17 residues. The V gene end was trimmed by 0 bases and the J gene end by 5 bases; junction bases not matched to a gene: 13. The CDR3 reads CASSLGYAGGRRDEQYF. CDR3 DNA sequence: TGCGCCAGCAGCTTGGGGTATGCGGGAGGAAGAAGGGACGAGCAGTACTTC.